This T cell receptor beta chain appears in the sequencing data of a study of T cell responses to AZD1222 COVID-19 vaccine. The CDR3 is made up of 16 amino acids. From germline, CDR1 is SEHNR and CDR2 FQNEAQ (reference sequence). Trimming pared 4 bases from V and 5 bases from J, leaving 17 bases between. Turning to this clone: Its antigen is still unknown.

Some clones are missing from TCRdb's copy, which holds only in-frame ones; the method was immunoSEQ multiplex PCR. The sample consists of around 150,000 clones, 85% to 95% of them appearing once. Findings of the study overall: Baseline antibody screening turned up just five to seven seropositive AZD1222 recipients.

The specimen was peripheral blood, collected on day 0 of AZD1222 vaccination. The receptor was derived from an adult in good health. The chain links TRBV7-9 to TRBJ1-4; D unclear. The CDR3 region is CASSSQSGLSNEKLFF. CDR3 in DNA: TGTGCCAGCAGCTCCCAGAGCGGGCTTTCGAATGAAAAACTGTTTTTT.